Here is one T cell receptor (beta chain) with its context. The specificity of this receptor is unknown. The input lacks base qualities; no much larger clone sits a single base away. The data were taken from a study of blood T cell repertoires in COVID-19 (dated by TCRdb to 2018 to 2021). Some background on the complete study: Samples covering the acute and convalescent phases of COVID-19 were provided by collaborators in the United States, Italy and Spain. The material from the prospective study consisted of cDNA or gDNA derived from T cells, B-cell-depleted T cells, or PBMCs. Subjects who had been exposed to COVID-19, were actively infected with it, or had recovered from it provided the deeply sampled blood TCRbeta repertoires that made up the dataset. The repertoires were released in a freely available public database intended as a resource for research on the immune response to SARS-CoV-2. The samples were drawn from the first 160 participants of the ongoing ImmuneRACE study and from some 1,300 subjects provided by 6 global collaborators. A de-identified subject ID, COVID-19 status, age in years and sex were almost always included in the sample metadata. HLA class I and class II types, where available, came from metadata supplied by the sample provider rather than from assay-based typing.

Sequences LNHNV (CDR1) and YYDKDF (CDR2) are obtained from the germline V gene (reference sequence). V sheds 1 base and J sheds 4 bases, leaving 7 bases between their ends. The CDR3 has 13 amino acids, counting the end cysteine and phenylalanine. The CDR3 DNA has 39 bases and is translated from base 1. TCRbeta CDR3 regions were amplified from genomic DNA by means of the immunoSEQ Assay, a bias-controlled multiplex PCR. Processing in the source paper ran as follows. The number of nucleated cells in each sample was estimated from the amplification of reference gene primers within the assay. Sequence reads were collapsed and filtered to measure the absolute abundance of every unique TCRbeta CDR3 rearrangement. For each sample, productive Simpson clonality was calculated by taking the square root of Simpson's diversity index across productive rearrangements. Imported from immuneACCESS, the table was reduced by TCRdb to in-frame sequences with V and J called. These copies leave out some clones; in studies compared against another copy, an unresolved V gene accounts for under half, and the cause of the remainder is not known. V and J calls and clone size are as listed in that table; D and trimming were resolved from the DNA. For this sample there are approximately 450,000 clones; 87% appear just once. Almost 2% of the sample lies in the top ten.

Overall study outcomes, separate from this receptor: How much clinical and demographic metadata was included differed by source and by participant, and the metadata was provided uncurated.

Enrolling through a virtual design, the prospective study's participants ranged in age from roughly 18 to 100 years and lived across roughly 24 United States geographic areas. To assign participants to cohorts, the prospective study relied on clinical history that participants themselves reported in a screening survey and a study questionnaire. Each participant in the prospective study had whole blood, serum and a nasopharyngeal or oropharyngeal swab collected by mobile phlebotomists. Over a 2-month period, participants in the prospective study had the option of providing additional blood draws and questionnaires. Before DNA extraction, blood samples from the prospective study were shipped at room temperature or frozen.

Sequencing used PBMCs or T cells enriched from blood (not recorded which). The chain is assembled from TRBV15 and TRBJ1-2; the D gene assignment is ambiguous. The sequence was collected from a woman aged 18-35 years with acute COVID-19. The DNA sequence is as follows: TGTGCCACCAGCAGAGGAGAGGGCTATGGCTACACCTTC. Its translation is CATSRGEGYGYTF.